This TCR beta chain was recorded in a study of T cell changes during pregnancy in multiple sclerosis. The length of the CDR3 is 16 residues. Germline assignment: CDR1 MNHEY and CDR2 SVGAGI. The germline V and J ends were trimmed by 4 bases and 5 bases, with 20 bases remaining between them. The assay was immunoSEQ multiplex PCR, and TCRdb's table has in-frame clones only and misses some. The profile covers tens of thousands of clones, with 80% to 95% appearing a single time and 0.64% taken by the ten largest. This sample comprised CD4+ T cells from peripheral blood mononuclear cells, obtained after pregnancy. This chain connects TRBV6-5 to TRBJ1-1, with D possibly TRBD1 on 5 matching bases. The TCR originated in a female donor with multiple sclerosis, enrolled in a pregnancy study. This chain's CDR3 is CASSSTRRGWVTEAFF. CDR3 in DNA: TGTGCCAGCAGTTCCACTAGGCGGGGGTGGGTGACTGAAGCTTTCTTT.